Shown below are 5 T cell receptor beta chains from a single sample sequenced in a study of vaccination and CD4 T cells after COVID-19. No antigen has been identified for these receptors. The treatment denotes: 10-day PBMC culture with coronavirus spike peptide pools or control peptides (ViraFEST assay). Oncomine TCR Beta short-read sequencing was applied to DNA from cultured CD4+ T cells. Each CDR3 protein is one row after TCRdb ran MiXCR on the PCR reads. Here the sample spans 15,000 to 20,000 distinct CDR3 sequences, 55% being singletons. What was sequenced was CD4+ T cells from blood, cultured in vitro. These receptors were collected from a human donor who had recovered from COVID-19.

This sequence joins TRBV6-2 or TRBV6-3 and TRBJ2-1, with 10 nucleotides matching TRBD2. From germline, CDR1 is MNHEY and CDR2 SVGEGT. The CDR3 totals 15 residues. Trimming took 6 bases from V and 4 from J; bases not matched to a gene: 6. The CDR3 DNA follows: TGTGCCAGCAGCCTCCTAGCGGGAGCATACAATGAGCAGTTCTTC. Translation: CASSLLAGAYNEQFF.

In its sample, this clonotype is large. The V call is TRBV7-2, the J call TRBJ2-5; D unresolved. The CDR3 loop spans 12 amino acids. The germline gives CDR1 SGHTA, CDR2 FQGNSA. Trimming shortened V by 6 bases and J by 9 bases, and 14 bases separated the two germline ends. The CDR3 loop reads CASRSSLGSQYF. The CDR3 bases are TGTGCCAGCAGATCATCCCTCGGGTCCCAGTACTTC.

The V and J genes are TRBV7-2 and TRBJ1-2; possible D gene TRBD1, 6 bases. The germline gives CDR1 SGHTA, CDR2 FQGNSA. Trimming left V 5 bases short and J 4 bases short, with 17 bases between. This CDR3 has 15 amino acids. The CDR3 loop reads CASSPGGRVLYGYTF. As DNA, the CDR3 is TGTGCCAGCAGCCCGGGGGGCAGGGTTCTCTATGGCTACACCTTC.

This clonotype came up a few times. The DNA for the CDR3 is TGTGCCATCAGTGAGTCGCAGGTGAACACTGAAGCTTTCTTT. It translates to CAISESQVNTEAFF. The gene calls are TRBV10-3 and TRBJ1-1; D ambiguous. There are 14 residues in the CDR3. V was cut by 0 bases and J by 0 bases, with 5 bases left in between. Per the germline V gene, CDR1 is ENHRY and CDR2 is SYGVKD.

The table lists this clonotype with a count of one. The chain combines TRBV5-8 with TRBJ1-5; TRBD1 is a possible D gene (5 bases). This CDR3 has 14 amino acids. V was clipped by 1 base and J by 6 bases, with 11 bases between them. Germline-derived CDR1 and CDR2 are SGHTS and YDEGEE. This CDR3 is CASSLPGDGQPQHF. CDR3 bases: TGTGCCAGCAGCTTGCCGGGGGACGGTCAGCCCCAGCATTTT.